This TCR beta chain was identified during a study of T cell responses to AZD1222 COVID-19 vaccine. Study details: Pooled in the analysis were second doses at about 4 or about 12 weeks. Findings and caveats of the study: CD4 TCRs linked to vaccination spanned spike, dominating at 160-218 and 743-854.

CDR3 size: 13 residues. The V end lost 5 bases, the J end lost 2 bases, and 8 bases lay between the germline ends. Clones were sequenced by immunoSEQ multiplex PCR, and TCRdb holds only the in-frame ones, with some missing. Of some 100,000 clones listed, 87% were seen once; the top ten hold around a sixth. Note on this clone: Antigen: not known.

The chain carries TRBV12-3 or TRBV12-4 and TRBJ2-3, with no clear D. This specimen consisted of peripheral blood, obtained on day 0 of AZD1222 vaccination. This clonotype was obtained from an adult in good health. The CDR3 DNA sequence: TGTGCCAGCAGTCCAACTAACACAGATACGCAGTATTTT. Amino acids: CASSPTNTDTQYF.